These 24 T cell receptor beta chains were sequenced from one sample in a study of shared clonotypes between healthy human individuals. Method: immunoSEQ multiplex PCR; TCRdb's copy keeps in-frame clones and lacks some. Here the sample spans fewer than 2.5 million clones, roughly 93% being singletons. Sequencing used naive CD4+ T cells from PBMCs. The subset denotes: CD45RA+ positively selected. These receptors were taken from a man between 18 and 29 years old in good health. Some clones in this sample may be carry-over from other donors' samples.

The chain recombines TRBV20-1 with TRBJ1-1, with D uncertain. Germline loops: CDR1 DFQATT, CDR2 SNEGSKA (reference sequence). Trimming removed 3 bases at V and 6 bases at J, with 5 bases between. CDR3 length: 10 residues. The CDR3 loop is CSASTPEAFF. The CDR3 nucleotides read TGCAGTGCTAGCACCCCTGAAGCTTTCTTT.

The chain links TRBV28 to TRBJ1-2; no firm D call. The CDR3 loop spans 12 amino acids. The germline V and J ends were trimmed by 6 bases and 2 bases, with 7 bases remaining between them. The V gene's germline CDR1 is MDHEN and CDR2 SYDVKM. The DNA of the CDR3 is TGTGCCAGCAGAGGGATCAACTATGGCTACACCTTC. It yields the protein CASRGINYGYTF.

This clone was seen only once. Other nucleotide sequences from this sample produce the same CDR3. This chain connects TRBV19 to TRBJ1-1; a possible D gene is TRBD1 (6 bases). The germline gives CDR1 LNHDA, CDR2 SQIVND (reference sequence). The CDR3 is 13 amino acids. V was clipped by 3 bases and J by 5 bases, with 10 bases between them. CDR3 sequence (DNA): TGTGCCAGTAGTATCAACAGGGCGACTGAAGCTTTCTTT. It encodes CASSINRATEAFF.

This rearrangement joins TRBV7-2 to TRBJ2-3; 8 bases fit TRBD2. The V gene's germline CDR1 is SGHTA and CDR2 FQGNSA. The length of the CDR3 is 19 residues. Germline trimming cut 2 bases from V and 0 bases from J; bases unmatched to any gene: 13. CDR3 sequence (DNA): TGTGCCAGCAGCTTATTAGGCATCGCGGGGGGCGGTAGCACAGATACGCAGTATTTT. Translated, it gives CASSLLGIAGGGSTDTQYF.

The chain links TRBV11-2 to TRBJ2-7; possibly TRBD2 for D (5 bases). The germline V gene encodes CDR1 SGHAT and CDR2 FQNNGV. There are 15 residues in the CDR3. The V end was cut by 4 bases, the J end by 0 bases, with 13 bases between. For the CDR3, the DNA is TGTGCCAGCAGCTCATCCCGGGGTTCCTCCTACGAGCAGTACTTC. This gives the protein CASSSSRGSSYEQYF.

V usage is TRBV5-1 and J usage is TRBJ2-3; D remains unclear. V lost 6 bases to trimming and J lost 2 bases, with 10 bases between them. Germline V gene sequence: CDR1 SGHRS, CDR2 YFSETQ. The CDR3 covers 13 residues. Here the CDR3 reads CASNSATTDTQYF. The CDR3 DNA reads as TGCGCCAGCAATTCAGCGACCACAGATACGCAGTATTTT.

This clone was detected once. The CDR3 loop is CASSFRQGSNSPLHF. The CDR3 nucleotides read TGTGCCAGCAGCTTCCGACAGGGGAGTAATTCACCCCTCCACTTT. This chain uses TRBV7-9 with TRBJ1-6; TRBD1 agrees at 8 bases. Germline trimming cut 3 bases from V and 6 bases from J; bases unmatched to any gene: 4. The CDR3 runs 15 residues. Germline-derived CDR1 and CDR2 are SEHNR and FQNEAQ (reference sequence).

Concerning this clone itself: The sample has other DNA sequences that encode this CDR3 too. CDR3 amino acids: CASSSTSTDTQYF. Written as DNA, the CDR3 is TGTGCCAGCAGCTCAACATCCACAGATACGCAGTATTTT. This chain links TRBV13 with TRBJ2-3, with D unresolved. The CDR3 runs to 13 residues. The germline CDR1 and CDR2 sequences are PRHDT and FYEKMQ (reference sequence). Trimming shortened V by 4 bases and J by 2 bases, and 7 bases separated the two germline ends.

This rearrangement joins TRBV28 to TRBJ1-3; 8 bases agree with TRBD1. The CDR3 consists of 15 residues. CDR1 and CDR2 from the germline V gene are MDHEN and SYDVKM. J was trimmed by 7 bases and V by 4 bases; bases with no gene match: 9. The CDR3 loop is CASSSGQGRANTIYF. The CDR3 region has the DNA TGTGCCAGCAGTTCCGGACAGGGACGCGCGAACACCATATATTTT.

V gene TRBV11-2 combines with J gene TRBJ2-3; D is ambiguous. V was pared by 1 base and J by 2 bases, with 4 bases between. The CDR3 is made up of 13 amino acids. Germline CDR1 SGHAT, CDR2 FQNNGV. CDR3 in amino acids: CASSLGNTDTQYF. The CDR3 nucleotides are TGTGCCAGCAGCTTAGGGAACACAGATACGCAGTATTTT.

This rearrangement joins TRBV29-1 to TRBJ2-7, with TRBD2 as a possible D gene (6 bases). This CDR3 has 15 residues. Deletions cut 0 bases from V and 7 bases from J, with 19 bases between. The germline V gene has CDR1 SQVTM and CDR2 ANQGSEA. As DNA, the CDR3 is TGCAGCGTTGAAGATAGCGGAGGGGTGGTGGGAGAGCAGTACTTC. Translating gives CSVEDSGGVVGEQYF.

The J gene is TRBJ1-1, the V gene TRBV10-2; D is uncertain. Trimming stripped 7 bases from V and 1 base from J, with 10 bases between. This CDR3 has 13 amino acids. CDR1 is WSHSY and CDR2 is SAAADI in the germline V gene. The CDR3 region is CASILDENTEAFF. DNA for the CDR3: TGCGCCAGCATCTTAGATGAGAACACTGAAGCTTTCTTT.

This clone has only one observation. V gene TRBV15 combines with J gene TRBJ2-1; TRBD2 aligns across 8 bases. The J segment lost 6 bases and the V segment lost 5 bases, leaving 12 bases of the junction unmatched. Germline-derived CDR1 and CDR2 are LNHNV and YYDKDF (reference sequence). The CDR3 consists of 16 residues. This chain's CDR3 is CATSFSPGLAGNEQFF. DNA of the CDR3: TGTGCCACCAGCTTCTCACCCGGCCTAGCGGGCAATGAGCAGTTCTTC.

The chain recombines TRBV28 with TRBJ2-3; 8 bases map to TRBD1. V lost 4 bases and J lost 2; bases outside the gene matches: 5. Germline CDR1 is MDHEN and CDR2 is SYDVKM. This CDR3 contains 15 residues. The DNA of the CDR3 is TGTGCCAGCAGTTCTAGACAGGGGAACACAGATACGCAGTATTTT. Translating gives CASSSRQGNTDTQYF.

The genes are TRBV7-2 and TRBJ2-7; D is ambiguous. Germline V gene lookup returns CDR1 SGHTA and CDR2 FQGNSA. Deletions cut 5 bases from V and 0 bases from J, with 14 bases between. The CDR3 is 15 residues long. This CDR3 reads CASSDILTFSYEQYF. CDR3 bases: TGTGCCAGCAGCGATATACTCACCTTCTCCTACGAGCAGTACTTC.

The chain combines TRBV6-4 with TRBJ2-3; TRBD1 agrees at 12 bases. CDR1 is MRHNA and CDR2 is SNTAGT in the germline V gene. This CDR3 has 15 residues. V was pared by 4 bases and J by 5 bases, with 4 bases of the junction left unmatched. CDR3 bases: TGTGCCAGCAGTGCCAGGGACAGGGGGCGAGATACGCAGTATTTT. This encodes CASSARDRGRDTQYF.

The chain combines TRBV29-1 with TRBJ2-7; D gene unclear. Germline CDR1 is SQVTM and CDR2 is ANQGSEA. The CDR3 covers 13 residues. Trimming pared 0 bases from V and 4 bases from J, leaving 10 bases between. The DNA of the CDR3 is TGCAGCGTTGAAGATCTTGGCCGATACGAGCAGTACTTC. It codes for CSVEDLGRYEQYF.

The chain recombines TRBV27 with TRBJ1-2, with D unresolved. There are 14 residues in the CDR3. Trimming took 5 bases from V and 4 from J, leaving 14 bases between them. CDR1 is MNHEY, CDR2 SMNVEV, per germline (reference sequence). The CDR3 nucleotides read TGTGCCAGCAGTCCGGCGTCGGTTGGCTATGGCTACACCTTC. It codes for CASSPASVGYGYTF.

This clone was seen only once. This sequence joins TRBV28 and TRBJ1-4, with unresolved D. CDR1 and CDR2 from the germline V gene are MDHEN and SYDVKM. This CDR3 comprises 15 residues. The V and J ends lost 1 base and 2 bases respectively, with 8 bases between them. CDR3 sequence (DNA): TGTGCCAGCAGTTTATTGGAGATCACTAATGAAAAACTGTTTTTT. Amino acid sequence: CASSLLEITNEKLFF.

The J gene is TRBJ1-1, the V gene TRBV6-6, with a possible D match to TRBD1 (5 bases). This CDR3 spans 14 amino acids. The V end was cut by 2 bases, the J end by 4 bases, with 11 bases between. Germline V CDR1 and CDR2: MNHNY, SVGAGI (reference sequence). CDR3 DNA: TGTGCCAGCAGTTACGGGGGGTGGGGCACTGAAGCTTTCTTT. Protein: CASSYGGWGTEAFF.

The V gene is TRBV6-1, the J gene TRBJ2-7, with D possibly being TRBD1 or TRBD2 (5 bases each). Trimming stripped 2 bases from V and 4 bases from J, with 27 bases between. The CDR3 consists of 19 residues. Germline values: CDR1 MNHNS, CDR2 SASEGT. CDR3: CASSEWGSWTETLIYEQYF. CDR3 coding DNA: TGTGCCAGCAGTGAATGGGGGAGTTGGACGGAGACTTTAATTTACGAGCAGTACTTC.

This clone was seen just once. The rearrangement joins TRBV4-1 to TRBJ1-5, with D hard to call. Germline loops: CDR1 MGHRA, CDR2 YSYEKL. The CDR3 extends over 14 amino acids. The ends were cut back, 1 base at V and 4 bases at J, with 8 bases in the middle. The CDR3 DNA is TGCGCCAGCAGCCAAGGAATAGGGAATCAGCCCCAGCATTTT. Residues: CASSQGIGNQPQHF.

The rearrangement links TRBV7-9 to TRBJ1-4, with 7 bases that match TRBD1. The CDR3 extends over 16 amino acids. Germline CDR1 and CDR2: SEHNR and FQNEAQ (reference sequence). The J segment lost 7 bases and the V segment lost 5 bases, leaving 13 bases of the junction unmatched. CDR3 sequence reads: CASSPNDRARGEKLFF. CDR3 sequence (DNA): TGTGCCAGCAGCCCAAATGACAGGGCTCGAGGTGAAAAACTGTTTTTT.

This sequence joins TRBV5-1 and TRBJ2-7; 7 positions match TRBD2. This CDR3 has 13 amino acids. The V segment lost 2 bases and the J segment 6 bases; nucleotides outside the gene matches: 5. Looked up from germline, CDR1 is SGHRS and CDR2 is YFSETQ. The DNA for the CDR3 is TGCGCCAGCAGCTTCGGCGGGGGATCCGAGCAGTACTTC. Translating it yields CASSFGGGSEQYF.